This entry lists 18 T cell receptor beta chains sequenced from one sample in a study of shared clonotypes between healthy human individuals. Sequenced by immunoSEQ multiplex PCR; TCRdb stores in-frame clones only, minus some. The repertoire includes about 2.3 million clones, about 90% of them detected once, and approximately 0.41% sits in the top ten. Sequences were obtained from naive CD4+ T cells from PBMCs. Regarding subset: CD45RA+ positively selected. The receptors originated from a young man in good health. Some clones in this sample may be carry-over from other donors' samples.

The chain carries TRBV30 and TRBJ2-2, with 7 bases lining up with TRBD2. CDR3 size: 13 residues. From germline, CDR1 is GTSNPN and CDR2 SVGIG (reference sequence). Trimming took 3 bases from V and 4 from J; bases not matched to a gene: 2. The CDR3 loop reads CAWRASGTGELFF. The CDR3 DNA is TGTGCCTGGAGGGCTAGCGGCACCGGGGAGCTGTTTTTT.

On this clone itself: In the same sample, other DNA sequences code for this CDR3. The chain has TRBV20-1 and TRBJ2-1; the D gene is possibly TRBD2 (7 bases). The CDR3 extends over 11 amino acids. Germline V gene sequence: CDR1 DFQATT, CDR2 SNEGSKA (reference sequence). Between the trimmed V and J ends, which lost 6 bases and 9 bases, there was a span of 12 bases. This CDR3 is CSAGGPAEQFF. The CDR3 coding sequence is TGCAGTGCCGGGGGGCCGGCTGAGCAGTTCTTC.

The sample holds one count of this clone. This chain joins TRBV7-9 and TRBJ2-1, with D possibly TRBD1 on 5 matching bases. V dropped 5 bases and J dropped 0 bases, with 14 bases sitting between them. The CDR3 has 16 residues. Germline lookup yields CDR1 SEHNR and CDR2 FQNEAQ (reference sequence). The DNA of the CDR3 is TGTGCCAGCAGCCAAAGTGGGGCGAGCTCCTACAATGAGCAGTTCTTC. Translation gives CASSQSGASSYNEQFF.

J is TRBJ2-5 and V is TRBV6-1; D gene uncertain. Germline CDR1 MNHNS, CDR2 SASEGT. There are 15 residues in the CDR3. The V and J ends lost 4 bases and 0 bases respectively, with 12 bases between them. The CDR3 sequence: CASSGPGYYQETQYF. CDR3 sequence (DNA): TGTGCCAGCAGTGGCCCGGGCTACTACCAAGAGACCCAGTACTTC.

The CDR3 here is CASRNWDRANNEQFF. In DNA form, the CDR3 reads TGTGCCAGCCGCAATTGGGACAGGGCTAACAATGAGCAGTTCTTC. The chain couples TRBV6-5 to TRBJ2-1; TRBD1 matches 9 bases. This CDR3 contains 15 residues. V trimming: 8 bases; J trimming: 5 bases; junction bases outside the gene matches: 10. Germline CDR1 is MNHEY and CDR2 is SVGAGI.

The chain combines TRBV7-9 with TRBJ2-1, with D possibly being TRBD1 (6 bases). Germline V gene sequence: CDR1 SEHNR, CDR2 FQNEAQ (reference sequence). This CDR3 contains 16 residues. The V gene lost 5 bases and the J gene lost 8 bases, with 22 bases spanning the gap. This CDR3 reads CASSLPTGSSGDEQFF. CDR3 DNA: TGTGCCAGCAGCCTACCTACAGGGAGCTCGGGCGATGAGCAGTTCTTC.

The chain links TRBV5-1 to TRBJ2-7; 7 nucleotides agree with TRBD1. The trim removed 5 bases at V and 0 bases at J, leaving 8 bases unmatched. Per the germline V gene, CDR1 is SGHRS and CDR2 is YFSETQ. The CDR3 has 15 amino acids. CDR3 in amino acids: CASSSPDRFSYEQYF. CDR3 bases: TGCGCCAGCAGTTCTCCGGACAGGTTCTCCTACGAGCAGTACTTC.

This rearrangement joins TRBV6-5 to TRBJ2-6; no firm D call. Germline V gene data show CDR1 as MNHEY and CDR2 as SVGAGI. V was trimmed by 5 bases and J by 1 base, leaving 9 bases between them. This CDR3 has 15 residues. CDR3 bases: TGTGCCAGCAGTGGATCAGCTTCTGGGGCCAACGTCCTGACTTTC. Translated, it gives CASSGSASGANVLTF.

This clone was observed a handful of times. This CDR3 is also generated by other DNA sequences in the sample. The chain couples TRBV19 to TRBJ1-2; tentatively, D is TRBD1 (6 bases). Trimming took off 3 bases at V and 4 bases at J, with 9 bases between the two ends. The CDR3 length is 13 residues. Per the germline V gene, CDR1 is LNHDA and CDR2 is SQIVND (reference sequence). DNA for the CDR3: TGTGCCAGTAGTATTCAACAGGGCTATGGCTACACCTTC. Protein product: CASSIQQGYGYTF.

The V and J genes are TRBV5-6 and TRBJ2-1; the D is unclear. V was clipped by 4 bases and J by 0 bases, with 14 bases between them. CDR1 SGHDT and CDR2 YYEEEE come from the germline V gene. CDR3 length: 16 residues. The CDR3 bases are TGTGCCAGCAGCGGGGTAATAGAGAGCTCCTACAATGAGCAGTTCTTC. It codes for CASSGVIESSYNEQFF. Combining the CDR3 with reference TRBV5-6 and TRBJ2-1 gives the whole variable domain DAGVTQSPTHLIKTRGQQVTLRCSPKSGHDTVSWYQQALGQGPQFIFQYYEEEERQRGNFPDRFSGHQFPNYSSELNVNALLLGDSALYLCASSGVIESSYNEQFFGPGTRLTVL.

The gene calls are TRBV30 and TRBJ1-4; TRBD1 matches 9 bases. The ends lost 1 base at V and 7 bases at J; junction bases unmatched: 1. Germline values: CDR1 GTSNPN, CDR2 SVGIG (reference sequence). CDR3 size: 13 residues. The CDR3 region has the DNA TGTGCCTGGAGTGCGGGACAGGGTGAAAAACTGTTTTTT. Its translation: CAWSAGQGEKLFF.

Regarding this clone: Other DNA sequences in the same sample also yield this CDR3. This rearrangement joins TRBV4-3 to TRBJ2-6, with unresolved D. CDR1 is LGHNA, CDR2 YSLEER, per germline. The CDR3 is made up of 16 amino acids. The V end was cut by 0 bases, the J end by 2 bases, with 8 bases between. CDR3 sequence (DNA): TGCGCCAGCAGCCAAGATAGGGCAGCTGGGGCCAACGTCCTGACTTTC. The encoded protein is CASSQDRAAGANVLTF.

This CDR3 is CASSLEPFYNEQFF. CDR3 coding DNA: TGTGCCAGCAGCTTAGAACCCTTCTACAATGAGCAGTTCTTC. The chain recombines TRBV7-2 with TRBJ2-1, with D uncertain. V gave up 1 base and J gave up 3 bases, with 7 bases separating them. CDR3 length: 14 residues. Germline V gene sequence: CDR1 SGHTA, CDR2 FQGNSA.

The V call is TRBV27, the J call TRBJ1-1; 9 positions agree with TRBD1. CDR3 length: 14 amino acids. Germline lookup yields CDR1 MNHEY and CDR2 SMNVEV (reference sequence). J was trimmed by 7 bases and V by 1 base; bases with no gene match: 4. The DNA for the CDR3 is TGTGCCAGCAGTTTATGGGACAGGGACGGTGAAGCTTTCTTT. Translating it yields CASSLWDRDGEAFF.

This sequence joins TRBV13 and TRBJ1-1; D is perhaps TRBD1 (5 bases). Germline-derived CDR1 and CDR2 are PRHDT and FYEKMQ (reference sequence). CDR3 size: 17 residues. The V end lost 4 bases, the J end lost 0 bases, and 18 bases lay between the germline ends. For the CDR3, the DNA is TGTGCCAGCAGCTCCTTGAACCGGGGGGATATGAACACTGAAGCTTTCTTT. This translates into CASSSLNRGDMNTEAFF.

The CDR3 region is CASSLGGGPYEQYF. Here the CDR3 DNA reads TGTGCCAGCAGCCTGGGGGGGGGTCCCTACGAGCAGTACTTC. The chain employs TRBV11-2 and TRBJ2-7, with TRBD2 matching 7 bases. Trimming cost V 5 bases and J 2 bases; bases outside gene matches: 6. The CDR3 totals 14 residues. CDR1 SGHAT and CDR2 FQNNGV come from the germline V gene.

The CDR3 protein is CASSTHVSAAGAGELFF. In nucleotides, the CDR3 is TGTGCCAGCAGCACCCACGTGAGTGCAGCCGGAGCCGGGGAGCTGTTTTTT. The rearrangement uses TRBV7-3 and TRBJ2-2; no clear D. Germline CDR1 is SGHTA and CDR2 is FQGTGA. Trimming removed 5 bases at V and 6 bases at J, with 22 bases between. CDR3 size: 17 residues.

The chain recombines TRBV25-1 with TRBJ2-7, with D possibly TRBD1 on 5 matching bases. Germline values: CDR1 MGHDK, CDR2 SYGVNS. The CDR3 contains 14 residues. V dropped 2 bases and J dropped 5 bases, with 13 bases sitting between them. The CDR3 nucleotides are TGTGCCAGCAGTGAAGGGCAGGGATTCCACGAGCAGTACTTC. Translated, it gives CASSEGQGFHEQYF.